Below, 6 T cell receptor beta chains from the same sample are listed, as sequenced in a study of vaccination and CD4 T cells after COVID-19 (dated by TCRdb to between 2021 and 2023). The library was generated by PCR. The listed sequencing device is Illumina iSeq 100. At the Johns Hopkins FTIC core, DNA from the cultured CD4+ T cells underwent TCR sequencing with the Oncomine TCR Beta short-read assay. TCRdb redid the processing of the public reads, applying fastp at Q25 and MiXCR, and retained in-frame beta chains. Identical CDR3 proteins give one entry, which carries the most common genes and DNA. This sample gives 15,000 or so distinct CDR3 sequences in total; about two fifths of them show up just once. The top ten constitute roughly 5.5% of the sample. These receptors have no identified antigens. The treatment or condition label corresponds to: approximately nine-day PBMC culture with coronavirus spike peptide pools or control peptides (ViraFEST assay).

This specimen consisted of CD4+ T cells from blood, cultured in vitro, obtained before SARS-CoV-2 vaccination. The origin of the receptors is a human donor who had recovered from COVID-19.

This clonotype turned up a few times. The rearrangement joins TRBV7-2 to TRBJ2-3, with D perhaps matching TRBD2 (6 bases). The V gene's germline CDR1 is SGHTA and CDR2 FQGNSA. The CDR3 is 15 residues long. V was pared by 4 bases and J by 4 bases, with 15 bases between. CDR3 region: CASSSGLAEADTQYF. The CDR3 region has the DNA TGTGCCAGCAGCTCAGGTTTAGCGGAGGCAGATACGCAGTATTTT. Supplemented by reference TRBV7-2 and TRBJ2-3, the full variable domain reads GAGVSQSPSNKVTEKGKDVELRCDPISGHTALYWYRQSLGQGLEFLIYFQGNSAPDKSGLPSDRFSAERTGGSVSTLTIQRTQQEDSAVYLCASSSGLAEADTQYFGPGTRLTVL.

Here the CDR3 reads CASSTQGQGRGYGYTF. The CDR3 DNA reads TGTGCCAGCAGCACCCAGGGACAGGGAAGAGGCTATGGCTACACCTTC. The V call is TRBV9, the J call TRBJ1-2; 9 bases line up with TRBD1. CDR3 size: 16 residues. Germline V lookup: CDR1 SGDLS, CDR2 YYNGEE. V lost 4 bases to trimming and J lost 4 bases; unmatched junction nucleotides: 11.

The CDR3 DNA is TGTGCCAGCAGCTTCCAGGGGGGCTACGAGCAGTACTTC. Amino acids: CASSFQGGYEQYF. The chain carries TRBV7-2 and TRBJ2-7, with D possibly matching TRBD1 (7 bases). This CDR3 region has 13 residues. The germline CDR1 and CDR2 sequences are SGHTA and FQGNSA. Trimming left V 3 bases short and J 3 bases short, with 9 bases between.

The chain couples TRBV4-1 to TRBJ1-5; D not resolved. The V end was cut by 3 bases, the J end by 7 bases, with 16 bases between. This CDR3 comprises 15 residues. Germline loops: CDR1 MGHRA, CDR2 YSYEKL. The CDR3: CASSHGRPPGQPQHF. CDR3 bases: TGCGCCAGCAGCCACGGACGGCCTCCCGGCCAGCCCCAGCATTTT.

V is TRBV11-3 and J is TRBJ2-7; D not certain. The germline CDR1 and CDR2 sequences are SGHNT and YENEEA. The CDR3 is 12 residues long. Deletions cut 2 bases from V and 3 bases from J, with 5 bases between. The CDR3 loop is CASSLYNYEQYF. The CDR3 DNA sequence: TGTGCCAGCAGCTTATATAACTACGAGCAGTACTTC.

The V and J genes are TRBV6-1 and TRBJ1-1; unclear D gene. The CDR3 is 14 residues long. The germline CDR1 and CDR2 sequences are MNHNS and SASEGT. Trimming took 7 bases from V and 0 from J, leaving 12 bases between them. The CDR3 DNA sequence: TGTGCCAGCACGAACGGAGGACTGAACACTGAAGCTTTCTTT. Translated, it gives CASTNGGLNTEAFF.